This record concerns one T cell receptor beta chain sequence. The record originates from a study of blood T cell repertoires in COVID-19. Across the study: Acute-phase and convalescent COVID-19 samples originated in the United States, Italy and Spain.

Participants' reported clinical history set cohort assignment. Recovery among Cohort 3 donors was established by two negative PCRs, clearance, or symptom resolution. This CDR3 has 13 residues. Looked up from germline, CDR1 is SGHKS and CDR2 is YYEKEE (reference sequence). V shed 4 bases and J shed 2 bases, with 9 bases lying between them. Sequencing was performed with immunoSEQ multiplex PCR; in TCRdb, only in-frame clones are kept and a portion is missing. Of 270,000 or so clones in the sample, 65% to 85% are singletons; the top ten hold approximately 3.6%. The source of this sequence is a man aged 50-59 years who had recovered from COVID-19. The sample taken for sequencing was PBMCs or T cells enriched from blood (not recorded which). The chain joins TRBV5-5 to TRBJ2-5; a weak D match, TRBD2 (6 bases). This CDR3 reads CASSAGTQETQYF. The DNA of the CDR3 is TGTGCCAGCAGCGCGGGGACTCAAGAGACCCAGTACTTC.